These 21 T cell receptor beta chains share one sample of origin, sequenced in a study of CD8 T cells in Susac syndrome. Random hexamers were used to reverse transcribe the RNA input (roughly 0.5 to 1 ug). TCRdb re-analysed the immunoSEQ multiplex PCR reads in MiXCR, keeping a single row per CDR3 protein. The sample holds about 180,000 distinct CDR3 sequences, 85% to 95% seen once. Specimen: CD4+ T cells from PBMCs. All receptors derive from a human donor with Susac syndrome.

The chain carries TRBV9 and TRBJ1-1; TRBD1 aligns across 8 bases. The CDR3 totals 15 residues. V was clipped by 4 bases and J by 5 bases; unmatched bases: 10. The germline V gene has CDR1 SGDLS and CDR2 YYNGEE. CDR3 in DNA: TGTGCCAGCAGCCCCGACACAGGGGGATATACTGAAGCTTTCTTT. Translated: CASSPDTGGYTEAFF.

CDR3 coding DNA: TGTGCCAGCAGCAAAAGCGCAGGGCAGGGGGCTGGAGAGACCCAGTACTTC. Its translation: CASSKSAGQGAGETQYF. The J gene is TRBJ2-5, the V gene TRBV21-1; the table gives TRBD1 as D, unverified against the DNA. TRBV21-1 is annotated as a pseudogene. This CDR3 has 17 amino acids.

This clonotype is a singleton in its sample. The chain's CDR3 is CASGEELGTDTQYF. For the CDR3, the DNA is TGTGCCAGCGGCGAGGAGTTAGGCACAGATACGCAGTATTTT. The V call is TRBV7-2, the J call TRBJ2-3; no clear D gene. V lost 8 bases to trimming and J lost 1 base, with 13 bases between them. CDR1 SGHTA and CDR2 FQGNSA come from the germline V gene. This CDR3 has 14 residues.

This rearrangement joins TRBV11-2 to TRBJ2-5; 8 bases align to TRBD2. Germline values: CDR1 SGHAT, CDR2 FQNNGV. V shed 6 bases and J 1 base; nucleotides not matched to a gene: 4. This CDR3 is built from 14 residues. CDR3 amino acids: CASSTSGIQETQYF. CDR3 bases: TGTGCCAGCAGTACTAGCGGCATCCAAGAGACCCAGTACTTC.

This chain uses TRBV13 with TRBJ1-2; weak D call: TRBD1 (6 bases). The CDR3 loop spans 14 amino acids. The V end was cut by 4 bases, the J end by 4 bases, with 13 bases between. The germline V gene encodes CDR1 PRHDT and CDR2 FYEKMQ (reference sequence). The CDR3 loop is CASSSEQGLYGYTF. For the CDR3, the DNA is TGTGCCAGCAGCTCGGAACAGGGCCTCTATGGCTACACCTTC.

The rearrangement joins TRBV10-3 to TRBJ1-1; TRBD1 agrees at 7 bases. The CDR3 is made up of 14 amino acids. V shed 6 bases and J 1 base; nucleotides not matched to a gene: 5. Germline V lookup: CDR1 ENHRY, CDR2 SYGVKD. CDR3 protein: CAISPGQKNTEAFF. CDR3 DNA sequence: TGTGCCATCAGCCCGGGACAGAAGAACACTGAAGCTTTCTTT.

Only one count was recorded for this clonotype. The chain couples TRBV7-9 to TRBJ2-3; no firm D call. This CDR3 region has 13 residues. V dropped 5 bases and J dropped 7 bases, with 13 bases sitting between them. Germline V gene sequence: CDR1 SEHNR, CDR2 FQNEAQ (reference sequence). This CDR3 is CASSNDGGHTQYF. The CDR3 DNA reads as TGTGCCAGCAGCAATGATGGCGGTCATACGCAGTATTTT.

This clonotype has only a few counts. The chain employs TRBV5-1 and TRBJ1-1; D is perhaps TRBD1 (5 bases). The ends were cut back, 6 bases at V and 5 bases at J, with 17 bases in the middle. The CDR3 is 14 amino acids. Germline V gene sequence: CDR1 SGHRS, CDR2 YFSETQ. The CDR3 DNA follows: TGCGCCAGCACCGTGGACACCCTAGGGACTGAAGCTTTCTTT. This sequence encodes CASTVDTLGTEAFF.

CDR3 DNA sequence: TGTGCCAGCAGCAAGGTGAACACTGAAGCTTTCTTT. Its translation is CASSKVNTEAFF. The chain couples TRBV9 to TRBJ1-1; no clear D gene. Germline V CDR1 and CDR2: SGDLS, YYNGEE. The length of the CDR3 is 12 residues. Trimming left V 4 bases short and J 0 bases short, with 4 bases between.

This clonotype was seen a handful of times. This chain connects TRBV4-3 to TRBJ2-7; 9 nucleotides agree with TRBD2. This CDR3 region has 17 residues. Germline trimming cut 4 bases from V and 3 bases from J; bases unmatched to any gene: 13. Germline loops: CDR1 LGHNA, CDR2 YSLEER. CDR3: CASSLTVLKRGDYEQYF. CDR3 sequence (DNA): TGCGCCAGCAGCCTCACCGTACTGAAGCGGGGGGACTACGAGCAGTACTTC.

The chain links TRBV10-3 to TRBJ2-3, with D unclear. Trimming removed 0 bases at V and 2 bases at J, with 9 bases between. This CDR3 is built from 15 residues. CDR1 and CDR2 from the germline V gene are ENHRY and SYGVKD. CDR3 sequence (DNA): TGTGCCATCAGTGAGTCCTCCGTCAACACAGATACGCAGTATTTT. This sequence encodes CAISESSVNTDTQYF.

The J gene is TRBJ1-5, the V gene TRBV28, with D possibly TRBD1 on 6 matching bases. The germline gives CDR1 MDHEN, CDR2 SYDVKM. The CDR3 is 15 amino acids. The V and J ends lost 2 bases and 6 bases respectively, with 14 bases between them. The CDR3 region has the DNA TGTGCCAGCAGTTTAAGAGAGGGGGTCGTTCAGCCCCAGCATTTT. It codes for CASSLREGVVQPQHF.

The CDR3 protein is CATRLGGQLGNEQFF. The CDR3 DNA follows: TGTGCTACCCGGTTGGGGGGGCAATTGGGCAATGAGCAGTTCTTC. The chain is built from TRBV2 and TRBJ2-1; tentatively, D is TRBD2 (7 bases). The CDR3 has 15 residues. In germline, CDR1 is SNHLY, CDR2 FYNNEI.

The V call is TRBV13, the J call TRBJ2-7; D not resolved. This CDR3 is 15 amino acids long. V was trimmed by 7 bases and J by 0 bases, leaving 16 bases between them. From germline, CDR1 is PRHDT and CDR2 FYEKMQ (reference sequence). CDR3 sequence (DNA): TGTGCCAGCACCCTATACAGCGACTTCTCCTACGAGCAGTACTTC. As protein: CASTLYSDFSYEQYF. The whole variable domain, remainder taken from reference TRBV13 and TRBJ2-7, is AAGVIQSPRHLIKEKRETATLKCYPIPRHDTVYWYQQGPGQDPQFLISFYEKMQSDKGSIPDRFSAQQFSDYHSELNMSSLELGDSALYFCASTLYSDFSYEQYFGPGTRLTVT.

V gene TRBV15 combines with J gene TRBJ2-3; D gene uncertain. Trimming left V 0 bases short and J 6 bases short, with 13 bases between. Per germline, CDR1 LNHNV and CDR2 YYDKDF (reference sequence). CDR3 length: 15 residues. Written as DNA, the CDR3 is TGTGCCACCAGCAGAGAGCGTAGTAGCTGGGATACGCAGTATTTT. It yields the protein CATSRERSSWDTQYF.

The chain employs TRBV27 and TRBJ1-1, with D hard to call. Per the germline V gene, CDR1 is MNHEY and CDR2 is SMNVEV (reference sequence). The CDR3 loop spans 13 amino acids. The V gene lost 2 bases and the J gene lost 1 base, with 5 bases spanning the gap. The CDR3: CASSLIPNTEAFF. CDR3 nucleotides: TGTGCCAGCAGTTTAATCCCGAACACTGAAGCTTTCTTT.

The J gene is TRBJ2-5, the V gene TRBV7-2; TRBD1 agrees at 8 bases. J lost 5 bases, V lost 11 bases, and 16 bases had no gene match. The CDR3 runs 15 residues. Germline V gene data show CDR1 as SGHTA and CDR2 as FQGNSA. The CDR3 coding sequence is TGTGCCCTGGGGAAGGCAGGGGGCAGGTCGGAGACCCAGTACTTC. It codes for CALGKAGGRSETQYF.

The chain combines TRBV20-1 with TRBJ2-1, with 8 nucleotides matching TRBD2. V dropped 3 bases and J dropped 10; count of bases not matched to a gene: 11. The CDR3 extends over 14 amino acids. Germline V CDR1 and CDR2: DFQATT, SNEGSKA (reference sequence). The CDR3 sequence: CSARDGRAFGEQFF. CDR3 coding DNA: TGCAGTGCTAGGGACGGGAGGGCATTCGGGGAGCAGTTCTTC.

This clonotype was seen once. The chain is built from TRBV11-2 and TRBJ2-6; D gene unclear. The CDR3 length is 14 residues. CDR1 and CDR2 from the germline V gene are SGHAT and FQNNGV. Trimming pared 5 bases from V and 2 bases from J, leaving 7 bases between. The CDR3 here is CASSPVAGANVLTF. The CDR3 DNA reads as TGTGCCAGCAGCCCTGTGGCTGGGGCCAACGTCCTGACTTTC.

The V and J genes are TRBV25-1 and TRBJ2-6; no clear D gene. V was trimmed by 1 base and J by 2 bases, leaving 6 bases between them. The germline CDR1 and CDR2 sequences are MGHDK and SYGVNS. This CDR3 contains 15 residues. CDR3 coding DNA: TGTGCCAGCAGTGAATGGGGTGCTGGGGCCAACGTCCTGACTTTC. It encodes CASSEWGAGANVLTF.

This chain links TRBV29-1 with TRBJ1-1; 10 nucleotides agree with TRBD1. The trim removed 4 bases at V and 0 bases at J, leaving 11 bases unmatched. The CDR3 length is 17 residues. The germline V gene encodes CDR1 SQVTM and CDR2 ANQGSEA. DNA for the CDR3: TGCAGCGTTGCGAGGCCCGGGACAGGGGCTATGAACACTGAAGCTTTCTTT. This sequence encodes CSVARPGTGAMNTEAFF.